Below, 31 T cell receptor beta chains from the same sample are listed, as sequenced in a study of blood T cell repertoires in COVID-19. Assay used: immunoSEQ multiplex PCR; TCRdb lists only in-frame clones, some missing. The sample has about 150,000 clones, 91% seen once. Material: peripheral blood. The source of these receptors is a man aged 50-60 years with acute or convalescent COVID-19.

The chain carries TRBV6-2 or TRBV6-3 and TRBJ2-1; 7 bases line up with TRBD1. Unmatched junction bases numbered 11, after V lost 5 bases and J lost 4 bases. The CDR3 consists of 16 residues. Germline CDR1 is MNHEY and CDR2 is SVGEGT. This CDR3 reads CASSGSGQNLYNEQFF. In nucleotides, the CDR3 is TGTGCCAGCAGTGGATCGGGACAGAACCTTTACAATGAGCAGTTCTTC.

The V and J genes are TRBV7-3 and TRBJ2-1, with 11 bases that match TRBD2. The CDR3 is 15 amino acids. Germline CDR1 SGHTA, CDR2 FQGTGA. V lost 4 bases and J lost 5; bases outside the gene matches: 4. CDR3 DNA: TGTGCCAGCAGCTGGGGACTAGCGGATGACAATGAGCAGTTCTTC. Translation: CASSWGLADDNEQFF. The full variable domain, in which reference TRBV7-3 and TRBJ2-1 provide the parts outside the CDR3, is GAGVSQTPSNKVTEKGKYVELRCDPISGHTALYWYRQSLGQGPEFLIYFQGTGAADDSGLPNDRFFAVRPEGSVSTLKIQRTERGDSAVYLCASSWGLADDNEQFFGPGTRLTVL.

This clone came up a few times. The V gene is TRBV4-3, the J gene TRBJ1-1, with D perhaps TRBD1 (5 bases). Germline values: CDR1 LGHNA, CDR2 YSLEER. Trimming took off 3 bases at V and 1 base at J, with 24 bases between the two ends. The CDR3 length is 19 residues. This CDR3 reads CASSQIVASGSVGNTEAFF. The CDR3 region has the DNA TGCGCCAGCAGCCAGATAGTGGCGTCAGGGTCGGTGGGGAACACTGAAGCTTTCTTT.

The chain employs TRBV19 and TRBJ1-6, with TRBD1 identical over 7 bases. V shed 5 bases and J 0 bases; nucleotides not matched to a gene: 10. Germline CDR1 reads LNHDA; CDR2 reads SQIVND (reference sequence). This CDR3 comprises 18 residues. The CDR3 loop is CASSPRTGGGSYNSPLHF. CDR3 nucleotides: TGTGCCAGTAGTCCTCGGACAGGAGGGGGCTCCTATAATTCACCCCTCCACTTT.

The chain uses TRBV9 and TRBJ2-5; 11 bases fit TRBD2. The CDR3 length is 15 residues. V was clipped by 0 bases and J by 4 bases; unmatched bases: 2. Germline lookup yields CDR1 SGDLS and CDR2 YYNGEE. The CDR3 loop reads CASSVDLAGGETQYF. The CDR3 DNA sequence: TGTGCCAGCAGCGTAGACCTAGCGGGGGGAGAGACCCAGTACTTC.

This chain connects TRBV29-1 to TRBJ2-3; 11 nucleotides align to TRBD2. V was clipped by 7 bases and J by 2 bases; unmatched bases: 17. The CDR3 is made up of 18 amino acids. The germline V gene has CDR1 SQVTM and CDR2 ANQGSEA. In DNA form, the CDR3 reads TGCAGCGGCTTATCACTAGCGGGAGACTCGGCGGTCACAGATACGCAGTATTTT. Its protein is CSGLSLAGDSAVTDTQYF.

The rearrangement joins TRBV5-1 to TRBJ1-4, with D maybe TRBD1 (5 bases). Between the trimmed V and J ends, which lost 0 bases and 10 bases, there was a span of 16 bases. The CDR3 extends over 15 amino acids. The germline V gene has CDR1 SGHRS and CDR2 YFSETQ. CDR3 sequence reads: CASSLAAGMDGKLFF. Written as DNA, the CDR3 is TGCGCCAGCAGCTTGGCCGCAGGGATGGATGGAAAACTGTTTTTT.

The CDR3 is CATSRGRGQQYTEAFF. CDR3 DNA sequence: TGTGCCACCAGCAGAGGAAGGGGCCAACAGTACACTGAAGCTTTCTTT. The chain has TRBV15 and TRBJ1-1; tentatively, D is TRBD1 (5 bases). V was trimmed by 1 base and J by 3 bases, leaving 15 bases between them. The CDR3 length is 16 residues. Germline assignment: CDR1 LNHNV and CDR2 YYDKDF (reference sequence). Full variable domain (remainder filled in from reference TRBV15 and TRBJ1-1): DAMVIQNPRYQVTQFGKPVTLSCSQTLNHNVMYWYQQKSSQAPKLLFHYYDKDFNNEADTPDNFQSRRPNTSFCFLDIRSPGLGDTAMYLCATSRGRGQQYTEAFFGQGTRLTVV.

The V call is TRBV5-6, the J call TRBJ1-3, with TRBD1 matching 8 bases. The V segment lost 5 bases and the J segment 2 bases; nucleotides outside the gene matches: 3. In germline, CDR1 is SGHDT, CDR2 YYEEEE. CDR3 length: 14 amino acids. CDR3 sequence reads: CASRLQGAGNTIYF. The CDR3 bases are TGTGCCAGCAGGTTACAGGGGGCTGGAAACACCATATATTTT.

The sample holds one count of this clone. V usage is TRBV2 and J usage is TRBJ2-3, with 7 bases that match TRBD2. There are 14 residues in the CDR3. Trimming took 10 bases from V and 3 from J; bases not matched to a gene: 10. CDR1 is SNHLY and CDR2 is FYNNEI in the germline V gene. CDR3 coding DNA: TGTGCCACCCAAGGGCGGGAGTATACAGATACGCAGTATTTT. This encodes CATQGREYTDTQYF. Based on the CDR3 plus reference TRBV2 and TRBJ2-3, the full variable domain is EPEVTQTPSHQVTQMGQEVILRCVPISNHLYFYWYRQILGQKVEFLVSFYNNEISEKSEIFDDQFSVERPDGSNFTLKIRSTKLEDSAMYFCATQGREYTDTQYFGPGTRLTVL.

V gene TRBV6-5 combines with J gene TRBJ1-6; no definite D call. Trimming removed 8 bases at V and 0 bases at J, with 11 bases between. CDR1 is MNHEY and CDR2 is SVGAGI in the germline V gene. This CDR3 has 15 residues. CDR3 amino acids: CASFGGSSYNSPLHF. DNA of the CDR3: TGTGCCAGCTTCGGCGGGAGCTCCTATAATTCACCCCTCCACTTT.

The chain joins TRBV11-2 to TRBJ2-3, with 7 bases aligning to TRBD2. The trim removed 5 bases at V and 2 bases at J, leaving 7 bases unmatched. Germline-derived CDR1 and CDR2 are SGHAT and FQNNGV. CDR3 length equals 15 residues. The CDR3 DNA reads TGTGCCAGCAGCCCATTCGGGGGGACCACAGATACGCAGTATTTT. The encoded protein is CASSPFGGTTDTQYF.

The rearrangement joins TRBV27 to TRBJ1-5; 8 bases line up with TRBD1. V was pared by 1 base and J by 1 base, with 6 bases of the junction left unmatched. This CDR3 region has 17 residues. The germline gives CDR1 MNHEY, CDR2 SMNVEV (reference sequence). In DNA form, the CDR3 reads TGTGCCAGCAGTTTATTGGGTCGGGACAGGAGCAATCAGCCCCAGCATTTT. Translated: CASSLLGRDRSNQPQHF.

This chain links TRBV9 with TRBJ1-5; TRBD1 is a possible D gene (6 bases). The CDR3 consists of 14 residues. The germline V and J ends were trimmed by 4 bases and 7 bases, with 15 bases remaining between them. Germline CDR1 is SGDLS and CDR2 is YYNGEE. The CDR3 reads CASSPSDRSQPQHF. The CDR3 DNA follows: TGTGCCAGCAGCCCTTCCGACAGGTCCCAGCCCCAGCATTTT.

This rearrangement joins TRBV4-1 to TRBJ2-1; the match to TRBD2 covers 14 bases. Germline trimming cut 0 bases from V and 4 bases from J; bases unmatched to any gene: 8. Germline loops: CDR1 MGHRA, CDR2 YSYEKL. The CDR3 totals 19 residues. The CDR3 protein is CASSQDSGLAGETYNEQFF. The CDR3 nucleotides are TGCGCCAGCAGCCAAGATTCGGGACTAGCGGGAGAAACTTACAATGAGCAGTTCTTC.

The rearrangement uses TRBV19 and TRBJ1-6, with 7 bases aligning to TRBD1. This CDR3 comprises 14 residues. Germline CDR1 reads LNHDA; CDR2 reads SQIVND (reference sequence). After removal of 6 bases from V and 6 bases from J, the junction contained 5 bases not matched to a gene. The CDR3 reads CASREQGFNSPLHF. The CDR3 region has the DNA TGTGCCAGTAGGGAACAGGGGTTTAATTCACCCCTCCACTTT.

This clone appeared a single time. V gene TRBV6-5 combines with J gene TRBJ2-3; D may be TRBD1 (5 bases). Germline V lookup: CDR1 MNHEY, CDR2 SVGAGI. The ends were cut back, 4 bases at V and 5 bases at J, with 10 bases in the middle. The CDR3 contains 13 residues. CDR3 region: CASSSRVGDTQYF. DNA for the CDR3: TGTGCCAGCAGTTCCAGGGTTGGAGATACGCAGTATTTT.

The count of this clone is one. This chain uses TRBV6-5 with TRBJ1-1, with D uncertain. This CDR3 is built from 14 residues. The V end lost 6 bases, the J end lost 5 bases, and 16 bases lay between the germline ends. The germline V gene encodes CDR1 MNHEY and CDR2 SVGAGI. The CDR3 region has the DNA TGTGCCAGCAGCGGCGGACGGGGAGGGACTGAAGCTTTCTTT. Its protein product is CASSGGRGGTEAFF.

The chain couples TRBV2 to TRBJ2-2, with TRBD2 matching over 7 bases. The germline V gene has CDR1 SNHLY and CDR2 FYNNEI. V trimming: 6 bases; J trimming: 6 bases; junction bases outside the gene matches: 7. CDR3 size: 14 residues. The CDR3 region is CASSELREAGELFF. DNA for the CDR3: TGTGCCAGCAGCGAGCTCCGGGAGGCCGGGGAGCTGTTTTTT.

This chain links TRBV28 with TRBJ2-7; TRBD2 agrees at 8 bases. After removal of 6 bases from V and 0 bases from J, the junction contained 16 bases not matched to a gene. The length of the CDR3 is 18 residues. The germline V gene has CDR1 MDHEN and CDR2 SYDVKM. The CDR3 DNA follows: TGTGCCAGCAGCCCCTGGGCCTTTAGCGGGGTAAGCTCCTACGAGCAGTACTTC. Its translation is CASSPWAFSGVSSYEQYF.

The genes are TRBV11-1 and TRBJ2-3; no firm D call. The CDR3 covers 15 residues. Deletions cut 1 base from V and 6 bases from J, with 14 bases between. CDR1 is SGHAT and CDR2 is FQDESV in the germline V gene (reference sequence). The CDR3 region is CASSLGRVHEDTQYF. The CDR3 DNA sequence: TGTGCCAGCAGCTTAGGTCGGGTCCACGAGGATACGCAGTATTTT.

This clone occurred once. V and J are TRBV7-2 and TRBJ2-2; TRBD2 matches at 10 bases. Germline V gives CDR1 SGHTA, CDR2 FQGNSA. This CDR3 has 16 residues. V gave up 4 bases and J gave up 4 bases; unmatched junction bases: 6. The CDR3 region has the DNA TGTGCCAGCAGCTCCCGACTAGCGGGTCCCACCGGGGAGCTGTTTTTT. This codes for CASSSRLAGPTGELFF.

This clone was detected only once. The CDR3 bases are TGCGCCAGCAGCCTCTTTTCCCGATCCAGTAGCACAGATACGCAGTATTTT. Translation: CASSLFSRSSSTDTQYF. This chain uses TRBV4-1 with TRBJ2-3, with D unclear. The CDR3 covers 17 residues. V shed 4 bases and J shed 0 bases, with 17 bases lying between them. Germline CDR1 is MGHRA and CDR2 is YSYEKL.

The chain carries TRBV19 and TRBJ1-2; D uncertain. The length of the CDR3 is 13 residues. Trimming stripped 6 bases from V and 0 bases from J, with 8 bases between. The V gene's germline CDR1 is LNHDA and CDR2 SQIVND (reference sequence). In DNA form, the CDR3 reads TGTGCCAGTAGGAGAACAGCTAACTATGGCTACACCTTC. The encoded protein is CASRRTANYGYTF.

This chain connects TRBV7-6 to TRBJ2-3, with 11 nucleotides matching TRBD1. Germline loops: CDR1 SGHVS, CDR2 FNYEAQ. The CDR3 is made up of 16 amino acids. Trimming removed 3 bases from V and 4 bases from J; junction bases left unmatched: 6. The chain's CDR3 is CASSLGDRGRADTQYF. The CDR3 DNA is TGTGCCAGCAGCTTGGGGGACAGGGGGAGGGCAGATACGCAGTATTTT.

This chain joins TRBV30 and TRBJ2-1; 8 nucleotides match TRBD1. The V and J ends lost 8 bases and 2 bases, in that order; junction bases with no gene match: 5. CDR1 GTSNPN and CDR2 SVGIG come from the germline V gene (reference sequence). This CDR3 contains 13 residues. The chain's CDR3 is CASGQGTYNEQFF. The DNA of the CDR3 is TGTGCCAGCGGACAGGGAACCTACAATGAGCAGTTCTTC.

The gene calls are TRBV2 and TRBJ1-1; possible D gene TRBD1, 6 bases. This CDR3 has 14 amino acids. CDR1 and CDR2 (germline): SNHLY, FYNNEI. Trimming took 1 base from V and 10 from J, leaving 16 bases between them. The CDR3 DNA is TGTGCCAGCAGTGAAGGGACAGCCGGGAAAGGAGCTTTCTTT. This encodes CASSEGTAGKGAFF.

The chain employs TRBV13 and TRBJ1-3; D may be TRBD1 (5 bases). The ends were cut back, 5 bases at V and 2 bases at J, with 13 bases in the middle. The CDR3 length is 15 residues. Germline CDR1 PRHDT, CDR2 FYEKMQ (reference sequence). CDR3 DNA: TGTGCCAGCAGCGCCACATTGACAGCTGGAAACACCATATATTTT. This sequence encodes CASSATLTAGNTIYF. The variable domain in full, with the rest retrieved from reference TRBV13 and TRBJ1-3, is AAGVIQSPRHLIKEKRETATLKCYPIPRHDTVYWYQQGPGQDPQFLISFYEKMQSDKGSIPDRFSAQQFSDYHSELNMSSLELGDSALYFCASSATLTAGNTIYFGEGSWLTVV.

V gene TRBV6-5 combines with J gene TRBJ2-1, with 9 bases that match TRBD1. The CDR3 length is 15 residues. CDR1 and CDR2 from the germline V gene are MNHEY and SVGAGI. V trimming: 7 bases; J trimming: 7 bases; junction bases outside the gene matches: 11. CDR3 sequence (DNA): TGTGCCAGCAATCCCGCCGGGACAGGGAGGAATGAGCAGTTCTTC. Encoded protein: CASNPAGTGRNEQFF.

This rearrangement joins TRBV7-8 to TRBJ2-2; a possible D gene is TRBD2 (6 bases). The CDR3 has 18 residues. Germline-derived CDR1 and CDR2 are SGHVS and FQNEAQ. V lost 1 base to trimming and J lost 2 bases, with 17 bases between them. CDR3: CASSLVAGWAENTGELFF. CDR3 nucleotide sequence: TGTGCCAGCAGCTTAGTTGCGGGGTGGGCGGAAAACACCGGGGAGCTGTTTTTT. Variable domain in full (rest from reference TRBV7-8 and TRBJ2-2): GAGVSQSPRYKVAKRGQDVALRCDPISGHVSLFWYQQALGQGPEFLTYFQNEAQLDKSGLPSDRFFAERPEGSVSTLKIQRTQQEDSAVYLCASSLVAGWAENTGELFFGEGSRLTVL.

This clone showed up just once. V and J are TRBV7-2 and TRBJ2-1, with 8 positions matching TRBD1. The junction had 1 base not matched to a gene; V was cut back by 0 bases and J by 3 bases. Germline CDR1 is SGHTA and CDR2 is FQGNSA. The CDR3 is 15 residues long. CDR3 in amino acids: CASSLAQGGYNEQFF. The CDR3 region has the DNA TGTGCCAGCAGCTTAGCACAGGGGGGCTACAATGAGCAGTTCTTC.